The clone carrying this TCR beta chain has a handful of counts. Germline lookup yields CDR1 LNHDA and CDR2 SQIVND (reference sequence). The CDR3 consists of 14 residues. Losses at the gene ends were 1 base for V and 4 bases for J; bases not matched to a gene: 3. Only in-frame clones appear in the TCRdb table, and some are missing; sequencing was by immunoSEQ multiplex PCR. The sample includes more than 70,000 clones, 93% of them seen just once. The data are from a study of technical replicates of blood from four donors. The specimen sequenced was T cells isolated from PBMCs. V gene TRBV19 combines with J gene TRBJ1-2, with 7 nucleotides matching TRBD1. The receptor was derived from a human donor in good health. Written as DNA, the CDR3 is TGTGCCAGTAGTATAGGACGGGACAGCTATGGCTACACCTTC. Translated: CASSIGRDSYGYTF. The full variable domain, completed using reference TRBV19 and TRBJ1-2, is DGGITQSPKYLFRKEGQNVTLSCEQNLNHDAMYWYRQDPGQGLRLIYYSQIVNDFQKGDIAEGYSVSREKKESFPLTVTSAQKNPTAFYLCASSIGRDSYGYTFGSGTRLTVV.